This T cell receptor beta chain was identified in a study of PD-L1 blockade in urothelial cancer. The overall study: Atezolizumab at 1,200 mg intravenously every 3 weeks was started by patients in 2014. Blood analysis was done at 3 weeks (second dose) and 6 weeks after treatment began. The median number of T cells present in blood samples was around 150,000.

Profiled with immunoSEQ multiplex PCR; TCRdb holds only in-frame clones, not every one. The repertoire holds tens of thousands of clones, roughly four fifths seen once, with 2.7% in the top ten. Germline V gene data show CDR1 as SGDLS and CDR2 as YYNGEE. CDR3 length: 16 amino acids. V shed 0 bases and J 4 bases; nucleotides not matched to a gene: 8. Sequenced material: PBMCs, taken around atezolizumab (anti-PD-L1) treatment. The chain has TRBV9 and TRBJ2-3, with 7 bases aligning to TRBD1. The TCR comes from an older man with urothelial cancer. The CDR3 DNA sequence: TGTGCCAGCAGCGTAGGAGGGGGCAATAGGGCAGATACGCAGTATTTT. It encodes CASSVGGGNRADTQYF.